The source of this TCR beta chain is a study of shared T cell receptors in the human thymus. Germline trimming cut 7 bases from V and 5 bases from J; bases unmatched to any gene: 17. The CDR3 extends over 19 amino acids. Per the germline V gene, CDR1 is MDHEN and CDR2 is SYDVKM. TCRdb keeps only in-frame clones here, not all; method: immunoSEQ multiplex PCR. The sample holds hundreds of thousands of clones, approximately 80% seen once. This sample was also put to use in a study of human thymus T cells. From that study: It was from resections taken during corrective heart surgery that the thymus tissue came.

The chain employs TRBV28 and TRBJ2-2, with 12 bases matching TRBD2. Sequenced material: thymocytes. This clonotype originated in a boy under three years old with a congenital heart defect. CDR3: CASNPSGRVRMVATGELFF. The CDR3 DNA follows: TGTGCCAGCAACCCTAGCGGGAGGGTTAGAATGGTGGCGACCGGGGAGCTGTTTTTT.